This TCR beta chain is from a study of blood T cell repertoires in COVID-19 (dated by TCRdb to about 2020). For the wider study: Samples covering the acute and convalescent phases of COVID-19 were provided by collaborators in the United States, Italy and Spain. The prospective study material was composed of cDNA or gDNA derived from T cells, B-cell-depleted T cells, or PBMCs. Subjects who had been exposed to COVID-19, were actively infected with it, or had recovered from it provided the deeply sampled blood TCRbeta repertoires that made up the dataset. A freely available public database, intended as a resource for researchers studying the immune response to SARS-CoV-2, is where the repertoires were released. Samples came from the ongoing ImmuneRACE study (first 160 participants) plus 1,254 subjects from 6 global collaborators. Sample metadata almost always included a de-identified subject ID, COVID-19 status, age in years and sex. Where available, HLA class I and class II types were taken from metadata supplied by the sample provider and were not determined by assay-based typing.

TCRbeta CDR3 regions were amplified from genomic DNA by means of the immunoSEQ Assay, a bias-controlled multiplex PCR. For the original study's pipeline: The number of nucleated cells in each sample was estimated from the amplification of reference gene primers within the assay. Sequence reads were collapsed and filtered to measure the absolute abundance of every unique TCRbeta CDR3 rearrangement. For each sample, productive Simpson clonality was calculated by taking the square root of Simpson's diversity index across productive rearrangements. TCRdb re-hosts the immuneACCESS table, in-frame sequences only. Its copies lack some clones; in the studies checked, an unresolved V gene accounts for under half of them, and the cause for the rest is not known. V and J calls and clone size are those listed in that table; D and trimming were worked out from the DNA. This sample lists approximately 120,000 clones; roughly 79% were detected once. About a tenth of the sample is in the top ten clones.

In its sample, this clone was seen a few times. No antigen is known for it. The sample holds no much larger clone one base away, and base qualities are not on file. On the study overall, not on this receptor specifically: The amount of clinical and demographic metadata varied by source and participant and was provided uncurated.

From the cysteine through the phenylalanine, the CDR3 covers 14 amino acids. Only the CDR3 region is kept as DNA, spanning 42 bases read in frame from base 1. Unmatched junction bases come to 3, with V trimmed by 4 bases and J by 6 bases. Sequences SGHVS (CDR1) and FQNEAQ (CDR2) are obtained from the germline V gene. Whole blood was collected in K2EDTA tubes by collaborating institutions according to the institutions' own protocols. For TCRbeta analysis, collaborators shipped samples as frozen whole blood, isolated PBMCs, or DNA extracted from either of those sample types. The sequencing sample was made of peripheral blood. The source is a human donor in a cohort sampled during active COVID-19. Here the chain combines TRBV7-8 and TRBJ1-4, with TRBD1 identical over 9 junction bases. CDR3 sequence: CASSWDRVHEKLFF. The nucleotide sequence reads TGTGCCAGCAGCTGGGACAGGGTTCATGAAAAACTGTTTTTT.